This TCR beta chain was documented in a study of immune evolution from preneoplasia to lung adenocarcinoma. The repertoire was sequenced with immunoSEQ multiplex PCR; TCRdb's copy has only in-frame clones and lacks some. This sample has thousands of clones, with roughly 82% found just once. Notes on this clone: Its antigen remains unknown.

This CDR3 region has 14 residues. Trimming shortened V by 2 bases and J by 5 bases, and 12 bases separated the two germline ends. Germline V gives CDR1 WSHSY, CDR2 SAAADI. Overall study findings and caveats: Normal lung had the highest top T cell clone frequencies.

V is TRBV10-2 and J is TRBJ1-1; D ambiguous. The origin of this receptor is a person aged 70 to 85 with lung adenocarcinoma. The sequenced material came from FFPE minimally invasive lung adenocarcinoma tissue. CDR3 amino acids: CASSEILGSTEAFF. The CDR3 nucleotides read TGCGCCAGCAGTGAGATCTTGGGATCGACTGAAGCTTTCTTT.